This paragraph covers one T cell receptor beta chain sequence. As handled by the study authors: The assay estimated nucleated cells by amplifying reference gene primers. Generated by immunoSEQ multiplex PCR, the TCRdb table keeps only in-frame clones and is missing some. V and J calls and clone size are copied from that table; D and trimming were computed from the DNA. The repertoire holds approximately 220,000 clones, around 87% seen once, with 3.5% in the top ten. The data were taken from a study of blood T cell repertoires in COVID-19. Whole-study context: From the United States, Italy and Spain came samples of acute and convalescent COVID-19. Sample material is recorded as cDNA or gDNA derived from T cells, B-cell-depleted T cells, or PBMCs.

The CDR3 length is 17 residues. The germline V gene encodes CDR1 SGHDN and CDR2 FVKESK. V was clipped by 0 bases and J by 0 bases; unmatched bases: 7. The gene calls are TRBV14 and TRBJ1-1; 7 nucleotides agree with TRBD1. The receptor comes from a woman between 18 and 29 years old in a cohort exposed to, infected with or recovered from COVID-19 (not recorded which). The sample was PBMCs or T cells enriched from blood (not recorded which). For the CDR3, the DNA is TGTGCCAGCAGCCAAGATGAGAGGGGGCGAATGAACACTGAAGCTTTCTTT. It encodes CASSQDERGRMNTEAFF.